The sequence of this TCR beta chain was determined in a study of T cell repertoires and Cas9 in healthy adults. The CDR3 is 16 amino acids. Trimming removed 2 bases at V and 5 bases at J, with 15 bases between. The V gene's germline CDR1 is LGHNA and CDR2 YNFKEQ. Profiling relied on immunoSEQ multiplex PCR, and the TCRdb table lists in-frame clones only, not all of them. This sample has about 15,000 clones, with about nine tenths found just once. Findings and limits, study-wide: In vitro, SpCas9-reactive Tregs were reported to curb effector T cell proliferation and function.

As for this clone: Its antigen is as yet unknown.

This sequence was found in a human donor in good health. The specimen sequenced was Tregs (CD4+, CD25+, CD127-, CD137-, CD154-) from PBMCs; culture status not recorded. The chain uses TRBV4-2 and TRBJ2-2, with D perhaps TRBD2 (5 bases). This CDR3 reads CASSQNAGGSTGELFF. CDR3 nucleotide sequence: TGTGCCAGCAGCCAAAACGCGGGTGGAAGTACCGGGGAGCTGTTTTTT.